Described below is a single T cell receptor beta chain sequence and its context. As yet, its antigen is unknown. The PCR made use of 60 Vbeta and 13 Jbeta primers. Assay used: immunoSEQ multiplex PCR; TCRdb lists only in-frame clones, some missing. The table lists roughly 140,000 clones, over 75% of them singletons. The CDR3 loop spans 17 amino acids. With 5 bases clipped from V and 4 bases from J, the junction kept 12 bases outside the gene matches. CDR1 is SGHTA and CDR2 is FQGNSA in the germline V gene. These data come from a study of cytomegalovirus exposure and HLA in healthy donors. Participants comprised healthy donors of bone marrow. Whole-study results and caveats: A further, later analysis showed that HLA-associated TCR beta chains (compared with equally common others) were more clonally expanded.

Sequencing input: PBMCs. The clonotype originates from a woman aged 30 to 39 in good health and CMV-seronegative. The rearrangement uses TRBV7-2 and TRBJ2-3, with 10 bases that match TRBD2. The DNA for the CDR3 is TGTGCCAGCAGCCTGAGGGCTAGCGGGGGCCCACCAGATACGCAGTATTTT. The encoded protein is CASSLRASGGPPDTQYF.